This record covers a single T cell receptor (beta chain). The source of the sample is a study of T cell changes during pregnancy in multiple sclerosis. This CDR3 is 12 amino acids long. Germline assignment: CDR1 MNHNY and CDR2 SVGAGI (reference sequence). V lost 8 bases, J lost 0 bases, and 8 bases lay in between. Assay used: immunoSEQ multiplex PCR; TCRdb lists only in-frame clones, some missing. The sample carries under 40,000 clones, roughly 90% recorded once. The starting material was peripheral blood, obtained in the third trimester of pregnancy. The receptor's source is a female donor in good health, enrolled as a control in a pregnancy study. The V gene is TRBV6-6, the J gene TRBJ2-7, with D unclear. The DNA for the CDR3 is TGTGCCAGCGTCTGGAGCTCCTACGAGCAGTACTTC. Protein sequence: CASVWSSYEQYF.